The following is a T cell receptor beta chain sequence with its context. Its cognate antigen is unknown. Lesional scalp punch biopsies and peripheral blood came from alopecia areata patients. This sample was taken from a study of CD8+ T cells in alopecia areata. Background on the study: The drug, oral tofacitinib, was given to treated patients at 5 to 10 mg twice daily. General observations from the study: Normal scalp showed lower clonality than lesional scalp, especially alopecia totalis/universalis.

Extracted RNA was reverse transcribed into cDNA, the sequencing template. The method was immunoSEQ multiplex PCR; TCRdb's version includes in-frame clones alone and lacks a portion of them. The table lists hundreds of thousands of clones, roughly two thirds of them singletons, with more than 0.95% in the top ten. This sequence originates from a human donor with alopecia areata. This sample comprised CD4+ T cells sorted from blood, obtained at week 0.

The CDR3 bases are TGCAGCGTATGGTCACGCACAGATACGCAGTATTTT. It is translated as CSVWSRTDTQYF. The chain recombines TRBV29-1 with TRBJ2-3; D remains ambiguous. The V gene's germline CDR1 is SQVTM and CDR2 ANQGSEA. There are 12 residues in the CDR3. V was cut by 6 bases and J by 1 base, with 8 bases left in between.